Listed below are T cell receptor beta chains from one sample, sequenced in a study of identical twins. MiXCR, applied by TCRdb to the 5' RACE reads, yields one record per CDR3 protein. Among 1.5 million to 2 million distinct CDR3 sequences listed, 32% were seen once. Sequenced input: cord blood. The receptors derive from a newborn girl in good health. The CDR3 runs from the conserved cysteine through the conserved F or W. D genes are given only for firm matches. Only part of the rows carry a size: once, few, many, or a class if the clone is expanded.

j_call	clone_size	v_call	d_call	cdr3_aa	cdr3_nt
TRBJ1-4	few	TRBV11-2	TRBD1	CASSRIRGGREKLFF	TGTGCCAGCAGCAGAATCAGGGGGGGTCGTGAAAAACTGTTTTTT
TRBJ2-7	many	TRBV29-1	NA	CSVIGTSERYEQYF	TGCAGCGTCATCGGGACTTCCGAACGGTACGAGCAGTACTTC
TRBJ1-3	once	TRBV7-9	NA	CASSERRGAATGNTIYF	TGTGCCAGTTCCGAAAGAAGGGGGGCCGCAACTGGAAACACCATATATTTT
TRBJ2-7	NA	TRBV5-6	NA	CASSLAPTATAYEQYF	TGTGCCAGCAGCTTGGCTCCGACAGCGACCGCCTACGAGCAGTACTTC
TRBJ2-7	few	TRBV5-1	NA	CASSWENRDSYEQYF	TGCGCCAGCAGCTGGGAGAACAGAGACTCCTACGAGCAGTACTTC
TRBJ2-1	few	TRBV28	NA	CASRLTSTNEQFF	TGTGCCAGCAGGCTTACTAGTACCAATGAGCAGTTCTTC
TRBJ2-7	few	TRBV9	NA	CASSASRYSYEQYF	TGTGCCAGCAGCGCTAGCCGATACTCCTACGAGCAGTACTTC
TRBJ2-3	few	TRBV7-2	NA	CASLLGGTPTDTQYF	TGTGCCAGCCTCTTAGGCGGAACCCCCACAGATACGCAGTATTTT
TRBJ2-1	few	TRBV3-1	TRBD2	CASSPRLAEFYNEQFF	TGTGCCAGCAGCCCTCGACTAGCCGAATTCTACAATGAGCAGTTCTTC
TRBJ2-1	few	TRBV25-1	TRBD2	CASSELGGTTSDEQFF	TGTGCCAGCAGTGAATTGGGGGGGACTACATCGGATGAGCAGTTCTTC
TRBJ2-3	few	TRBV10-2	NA	CASRDPGLGTQYF	TGCGCCAGCAGGGACCCGGGATTGGGTACGCAGTATTTT
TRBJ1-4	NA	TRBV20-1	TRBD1	CSARGGTTGQGNEKLFF	TGCAGTGCTAGAGGAGGGACGACGGGACAGGGGAATGAAAAACTGTTTTTT
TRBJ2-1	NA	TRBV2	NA	CAPQRGRSVPSYNEQFF	TGTGCCCCCCAACGGGGGAGGTCGGTTCCCTCCTACAATGAGCAGTTCTTC
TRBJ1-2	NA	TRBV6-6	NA	CASSYSWESSNCGYTF	TGTGCCAGCAGCTACAGTTGGGAGAGCTCTAACTGTGGCTACACCTTC
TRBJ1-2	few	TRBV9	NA	CASSVAGAKGYTF	TGTGCCAGCAGCGTAGCAGGGGCTAAAGGCTACACCTTC
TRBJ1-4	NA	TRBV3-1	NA	CASSEALISTNEKLFF	TGTGCCAGCAGCGAAGCCCTTATATCAACTAATGAAAAACTGTTTTTT
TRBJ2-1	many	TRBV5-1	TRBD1	CASRSRQGSYNEQFF	TGCGCCAGCAGATCTCGACAGGGTTCCTACAATGAGCAGTTCTTC
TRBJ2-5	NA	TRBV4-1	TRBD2	CASSQDPAGREETQYF	TGCGCCAGCAGCCAAGATCCAGCGGGGAGGGAAGAGACCCAGTACTTC
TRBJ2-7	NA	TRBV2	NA	CAGSEPRDALRGEQYF	TGTGCCGGCAGTGAACCCCGGGACGCGCTAAGAGGAGAGCAGTACTTC
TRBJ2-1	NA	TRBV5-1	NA	CASSMRSSYNEQFF	TGCGCCAGCAGTATGAGGAGCTCCTACAATGAGCAGTTCTTC
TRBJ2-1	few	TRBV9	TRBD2	CASSTPGLAGGLDYNEQFF	TGTGCCAGCAGCACACCGGGACTAGCGGGGGGGCTCGATTACAATGAGCAGTTCTTC
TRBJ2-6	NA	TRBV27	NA	CASIKGLDVGGANVLTF	TGTGCCAGCATAAAAGGACTTGATGTGGGGGGGGCCAACGTCCTGACTTTC
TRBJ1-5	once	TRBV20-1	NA	CSAPTGSSGQPQHF	TGCAGTGCTCCCACGGGCTCTAGCGGGCAGCCCCAGCATTTT
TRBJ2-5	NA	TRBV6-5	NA	CASRTDGSGTQYF	TGTGCCAGCAGAACCGACGGGTCCGGGACCCAGTACTTC
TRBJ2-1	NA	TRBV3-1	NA	CASSQGRPGEQFF	TGTGCCAGCAGCCAAGGAAGGCCCGGGGAGCAGTTCTTC
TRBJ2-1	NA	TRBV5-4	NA	CASSLPGLVAYNEQFF	TGTGCCAGCAGCTTGCCCGGCTTAGTCGCCTACAATGAGCAGTTCTTC
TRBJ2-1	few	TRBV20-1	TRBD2	CSAQERGGNTEQFF	TGCAGTGCCCAGGAGCGGGGGGGAAATACTGAGCAGTTCTTC
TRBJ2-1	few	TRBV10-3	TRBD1	CAISAGQGKYNEQFF	TGTGCCATCAGTGCGGGACAGGGGAAGTACAATGAGCAGTTCTTC
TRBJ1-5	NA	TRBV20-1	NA	CSVNTGQPQHF	TGCAGTGTAAACACAGGGCAGCCCCAGCATTTT
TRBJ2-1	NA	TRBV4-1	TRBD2	CASSQGLAVPYNEQFF	TGCGCCAGCAGCCAAGGACTAGCGGTCCCCTACAATGAGCAGTTCTTC
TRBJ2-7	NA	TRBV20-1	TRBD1	CSATRTGTYEQYF	TGCAGTGCTACCAGGACAGGGACCTACGAGCAGTACTTC
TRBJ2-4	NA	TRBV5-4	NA	CASSQDTGSIQYF	TGTGCCAGCAGCCAAGACACTGGAAGCATTCAGTACTTC
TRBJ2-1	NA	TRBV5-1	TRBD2	CASSLGGTSGFNEQFF	TGCGCCAGCAGCTTGGGGGGGACTAGCGGTTTCAATGAGCAGTTCTTC
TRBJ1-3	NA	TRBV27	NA	CASSLMGTGNTIYF	TGTGCCAGCAGTTTAATGGGAACTGGAAACACCATATATTTT
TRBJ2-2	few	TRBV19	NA	CASSWTANTGELFF	TGTGCCAGTAGCTGGACAGCGAACACCGGGGAGCTGTTTTTT
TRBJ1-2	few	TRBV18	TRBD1	CASSPPGQAFVLGGYTF	TGTGCCAGCTCACCACCCGGACAGGCTTTTGTGTTGGGTGGCTACACCTTC
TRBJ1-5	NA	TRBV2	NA	CASSPDSWYSNQPQHF	TGTGCCAGCAGTCCCGACAGCTGGTATAGCAATCAGCCCCAGCATTTT
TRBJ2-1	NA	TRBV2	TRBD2	CASSEVASGGIYNEQFF	TGTGCCAGCAGTGAAGTGGCTAGCGGGGGGATTTACAATGAGCAGTTCTTC
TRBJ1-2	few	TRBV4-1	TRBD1	CASSQPGQGMGYTF	TGCGCCAGCAGCCAACCGGGACAGGGGATGGGCTACACCTTC
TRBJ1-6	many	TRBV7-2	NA	CASSLGRNSPLHF	TGCGCCAGCAGCTTGGGAAGGAATTCACCCCTCCACTTT
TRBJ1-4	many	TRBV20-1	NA	CSASLSNEKLFF	TGCAGTGCTAGCCTGTCGAATGAAAAACTGTTTTTT
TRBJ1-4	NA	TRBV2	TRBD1	CASSGDRSNEKLFF	TGTGCCAGCAGTGGGGACAGATCTAATGAAAAACTGTTTTTT
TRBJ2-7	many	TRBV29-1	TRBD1	CSVDRTGSYEQYF	TGCAGCGTTGATCGGACAGGGTCCTACGAGCAGTACTTC
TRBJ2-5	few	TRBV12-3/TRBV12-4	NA	CASSSWAGSQETQYF	TGTGCCAGCAGTTCCTGGGCAGGGAGTCAAGAGACCCAGTACTTC
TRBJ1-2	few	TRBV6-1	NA	CASSEVDWGVWGYTF	TGTGCCAGCAGTGAAGTCGATTGGGGGGTGTGGGGCTACACCTTC
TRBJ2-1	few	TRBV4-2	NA	CASSPRRGADNEQFF	TGTGCCAGCAGCCCCCGCCGGGGGGCGGACAATGAGCAGTTCTTC
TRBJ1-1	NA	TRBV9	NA	CASSVVVRGAEAFF	TGTGCCAGCAGCGTAGTGGTGCGGGGCGCTGAAGCTTTCTTT
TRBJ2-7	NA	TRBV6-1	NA	CASSEWSIRGPYEQYF	TGTGCCAGCAGTGAATGGAGTATCCGGGGTCCATACGAGCAGTACTTC